These 15 T cell receptor beta chains share one sample of origin, sequenced in a study of blood T cell repertoires in COVID-19 (dated by TCRdb to 2018 to 2020). The library was generated by the immunoSEQ multiplex PCR assay. This immuneACCESS table, as held by TCRdb, lists in-frame sequences with V and J called but not all clones. Of the missing ones, under half trace to an unresolved V gene in checked studies; the others have no known cause. For this sample there are under 250,000 clones; around 84% appear just once. Approximately 1.5% of the sample lies in the top ten. Sequencing was done on a sample of peripheral blood. The receptor source for this set is a woman aged 40 to 50 who had recovered from COVID-19.

The V call is TRBV5-6, the J call TRBJ1-1; D unclear. Germline CDR1 SGHDT, CDR2 YYEEEE. Trimming shortened V by 0 bases and J by 5 bases, and 8 bases separated the two germline ends. The CDR3 consists of 13 residues. The DNA for the CDR3 is TGTGCCAGCAGCTTGGATAGAGGGACTGAAGCTTTCTTT. Its protein is CASSLDRGTEAFF.

The chain couples TRBV5-1 to TRBJ2-5, with D perhaps matching TRBD2 (5 bases). The V end lost 2 bases, the J end lost 3 bases, and 11 bases lay between the germline ends. This CDR3 has 14 amino acids. Germline lookup yields CDR1 SGHRS and CDR2 YFSETQ. The CDR3 is CASSFASPEETQYF. The CDR3 coding sequence is TGCGCCAGCAGCTTTGCTAGCCCTGAAGAGACCCAGTACTTC.

The V gene is TRBV2, the J gene TRBJ2-1, with TRBD1 matching 7 bases. The CDR3 has 14 amino acids. Per germline, CDR1 SNHLY and CDR2 FYNNEI. V lost 7 bases to trimming and J lost 6 bases; unmatched junction nucleotides: 9. CDR3 in amino acids: CASTGQTGGNEQFF. DNA of the CDR3: TGTGCCAGCACGGGACAGACAGGCGGCAATGAGCAGTTCTTC. The full variable domain, completed using reference TRBV2 and TRBJ2-1, is EPEVTQTPSHQVTQMGQEVILRCVPISNHLYFYWYRQILGQKVEFLVSFYNNEISEKSEIFDDQFSVERPDGSNFTLKIRSTKLEDSAMYFCASTGQTGGNEQFFGPGTRLTVL.

This chain uses TRBV6-4 with TRBJ2-3; D is unclear. Germline CDR1 and CDR2: MRHNA and SNTAGT. The CDR3 runs to 14 residues. V was trimmed by 0 bases and J by 2 bases, leaving 6 bases between them. CDR3 sequence (DNA): TGTGCCAGCAGTGACTCGATGGCCACAGATACGCAGTATTTT. It codes for CASSDSMATDTQYF.

The sample holds many counts of this clone. CDR3 coding DNA: TGCGCCAGCAGTCCCCTGACAGCCAAGGACACTGAAGCTTTCTTT. Protein product: CASSPLTAKDTEAFF. This chain connects TRBV5-1 to TRBJ1-1, with D possibly matching TRBD1 (5 bases). The CDR3 is made up of 15 amino acids. The ends were cut back, 5 bases at V and 3 bases at J, with 17 bases in the middle. Germline V gene lookup returns CDR1 SGHRS and CDR2 YFSETQ.

V usage is TRBV19 and J usage is TRBJ2-7; 7 nucleotides align to TRBD1. Germline V gene sequence: CDR1 LNHDA, CDR2 SQIVND (reference sequence). Germline trimming cut 7 bases from V and 3 bases from J; bases unmatched to any gene: 0. The CDR3 consists of 11 residues. CDR3 sequence reads: CASTGGYEQYF. As DNA, the CDR3 is TGTGCCAGTACAGGGGGCTACGAGCAGTACTTC.

The gene calls are TRBV6-6 and TRBJ1-5, with D possibly TRBD1 on 6 matching bases. Germline-derived CDR1 and CDR2 are MNHNY and SVGAGI (reference sequence). V shed 6 bases and J shed 2 bases, with 14 bases lying between them. CDR3 length: 15 amino acids. The CDR3, as DNA: TGTGCCAGCAGCCCCCAGGGGCGCGGCAATCAGCCCCAGCATTTT. Translated, it gives CASSPQGRGNQPQHF.

The chain uses TRBV12-5 and TRBJ2-3; a possible D gene is TRBD2 (5 bases). This CDR3 is 12 amino acids long. V lost 1 base, J lost 11 bases, and 10 bases lay in between. Germline-derived CDR1 and CDR2 are LGHNT and FRNRAP. The CDR3 protein is CASGLALDEQYF. For the CDR3, the DNA is TGTGCTAGTGGTTTGGCACTAGACGAGCAGTATTTT.

This rearrangement joins TRBV7-9 to TRBJ1-3, with TRBD1 identical over 10 bases. The length of the CDR3 is 18 residues. J was trimmed by 2 bases and V by 5 bases; bases with no gene match: 12. Per the germline V gene, CDR1 is SEHNR and CDR2 is FQNEAQ (reference sequence). The CDR3 nucleotides read TGTGCCAGCAGCCCTGGACAGGGGGAGTACCAGGCTGGAAACACCATATATTTT. Its protein product is CASSPGQGEYQAGNTIYF.

The J gene is TRBJ1-1, the V gene TRBV11-3; TRBD1 aligns across 7 bases. The germline V gene encodes CDR1 SGHNT and CDR2 YENEEA. The length of the CDR3 is 17 residues. V lost 2 bases and J lost 1; bases outside the gene matches: 10. The CDR3 region has the DNA TGTGCCAGCAGCTTACCCCAAAGCAGGGGGGAGAACACTGAAGCTTTCTTT. Protein product: CASSLPQSRGENTEAFF.

This chain joins TRBV7-2 and TRBJ2-7, with 12 positions matching TRBD2. After removal of 0 bases from V and 3 bases from J, the junction contained 18 bases not matched to a gene. Looked up from germline, CDR1 is SGHTA and CDR2 is FQGNSA. This CDR3 contains 21 residues. CDR3 region: CASSLAGGRIRGLAGLYEQYF. CDR3 nucleotide sequence: TGTGCCAGCAGCTTAGCTGGGGGGAGAATTCGCGGACTAGCGGGGCTCTACGAGCAGTACTTC.

The rearrangement links TRBV6-5 to TRBJ2-1; D is undetermined. The germline CDR1 and CDR2 sequences are MNHEY and SVGAGI. This CDR3 spans 15 amino acids. The V end lost 0 bases, the J end lost 0 bases, and 6 bases lay between the germline ends. The CDR3 is CASSYSIGSYNEQFF. The CDR3 DNA is TGTGCCAGCAGTTACTCCATCGGCTCCTACAATGAGCAGTTCTTC.

The chain is built from TRBV4-1 and TRBJ1-1; tentatively, D is TRBD1 (6 bases). Germline loops: CDR1 MGHRA, CDR2 YSYEKL. Trimming shortened V by 3 bases and J by 0 bases, and 11 bases separated the two germline ends. The CDR3 covers 15 residues. CDR3 in DNA: TGCGCCAGCAGCCAGACACAGGGAATGAACACTGAAGCTTTCTTT. Protein sequence: CASSQTQGMNTEAFF.

The chain links TRBV5-6 to TRBJ2-5; D uncertain. Trimming took 1 base from V and 2 from J, leaving 9 bases between them. Per germline, CDR1 SGHDT and CDR2 YYEEEE. There are 14 residues in the CDR3. The CDR3 coding sequence is TGTGCCAGCAGCTTGTACACCATACAAGAGACCCAGTACTTC. Amino acid sequence: CASSLYTIQETQYF.

This clone was detected only once. The J gene is TRBJ2-3, the V gene TRBV7-6; possible D gene TRBD2, 6 bases. The CDR3 is 15 residues long. V lost 5 bases, J lost 2 bases, and 14 bases lay in between. CDR1 is SGHVS and CDR2 is FNYEAQ in the germline V gene. CDR3 coding DNA: TGTGCCAGCAGCGGGTTTGGGGGGAACACAGATACGCAGTATTTT. The encoded protein is CASSGFGGNTDTQYF.